What follows are 15 T cell receptor beta chains derived from one specimen sequenced in a study of cytomegalovirus exposure and HLA in healthy donors. PCR was performed using 60 Vbeta and 13 Jbeta primers. Repertoires were generated with immunoSEQ multiplex PCR, while TCRdb's copy carries only in-frame clones and drops some. The table records approximately 160,000 clones, roughly 73% of them present only once. The specimen sequenced was PBMCs. The receptor source for this set is a male donor in good health and CMV-seronegative.

The chain uses TRBV18 and TRBJ1-1, with D unclear. The CDR3 extends over 15 amino acids. Germline V gene data show CDR1 as KGHSH and CDR2 as LQKENI. Trimming removed 4 bases at V and 5 bases at J, with 17 bases between. As DNA, the CDR3 is TGTGCCAGCTCACGGTATCGGGCCGGGGAAACTGAAGCTTTCTTT. Amino acid sequence: CASSRYRAGETEAFF. Together with reference TRBV18 and TRBJ1-1, the CDR3 gives the full variable domain: NAGVMQNPRHLVRRRGQEARLRCSPMKGHSHVYWYRQLPEEGLKFMVYLQKENIIDESGMPKERFSAEFPKEGPSILRIQQVVRGDSAAYFCASSRYRAGETEAFFGQGTRLTVV.

The J gene is TRBJ2-2, the V gene TRBV19; the match to TRBD2 covers 12 bases. V dropped 4 bases and J dropped 2; count of bases not matched to a gene: 8. The CDR3 spans 18 residues. In germline, CDR1 is LNHDA, CDR2 SQIVND (reference sequence). The CDR3, as DNA: TGTGCCAGTAGTACCTCCCGGACTAGCGGGACCAACACCGGGGAGCTGTTTTTT. It is translated as CASSTSRTSGTNTGELFF.

CDR3 bases: TGTGCCAGCAGCTCTATGGACAGGGTTAACCACGAGCAGTACTTC. It translates to CASSSMDRVNHEQYF. The chain employs TRBV5-4 and TRBJ2-7; 8 bases fit TRBD1. The CDR3 is made up of 15 amino acids. Germline-derived CDR1 and CDR2 are SGHNT and YYREEE (reference sequence). The J segment lost 5 bases and the V segment lost 3 bases, leaving 10 bases of the junction unmatched. The full variable domain, rest sourced from reference TRBV5-4 and TRBJ2-7, is ETGVTQSPTHLIKTRGQQVTLRCSSQSGHNTVSWYQQALGQGPQFIFQYYREEENGRGNFPPRFSGLQFPNYSSELNVNALELDDSALYLCASSSMDRVNHEQYFGPGTRLTVT.

The J gene is TRBJ2-7, the V gene TRBV7-8; 9 positions agree with TRBD2. The CDR3 extends over 16 amino acids. The V gene end was trimmed by 5 bases and the J gene end by 7 bases; junction bases not matched to a gene: 15. Germline-derived CDR1 and CDR2 are SGHVS and FQNEAQ. The DNA of the CDR3 is TGTGCCAGCAGCAATTATAGGGGACTAGCAGACTCTGAGCAGTACTTC. It specifies CASSNYRGLADSEQYF.

The J gene is TRBJ2-1, the V gene TRBV6-1; 12 bases agree with TRBD2. Looked up from germline, CDR1 is MNHNS and CDR2 is SASEGT. Trimming removed 5 bases from V and 11 bases from J; junction bases left unmatched: 10. The CDR3 runs to 15 residues. DNA of the CDR3: TGTGCCAGCAGTCCGACTAGCGGGAGAGGACCTCAGCAGTTCTTC. It specifies CASSPTSGRGPQQFF.

This chain links TRBV7-8 with TRBJ1-1; 11 nucleotides agree with TRBD1. The V and J ends lost 2 bases and 1 base, in that order; junction bases with no gene match: 6. CDR1 is SGHVS, CDR2 FQNEAQ, per germline. The CDR3 has 17 residues. The chain's CDR3 is CASSLRTGGGTNTEAFF. DNA of the CDR3: TGTGCCAGCAGCTTACGGACAGGGGGCGGAACGAACACTGAAGCTTTCTTT.

This rearrangement joins TRBV7-3 to TRBJ2-5; D remains unclear. CDR1 is SGHTA and CDR2 is FQGTGA in the germline V gene. Trimming removed 0 bases from V and 2 bases from J, with 10 bases in between. The CDR3 runs 15 residues. The CDR3 region is CASSLTGLWQETQYF. The CDR3 DNA sequence: TGTGCCAGCAGCTTAACGGGCCTATGGCAAGAGACCCAGTACTTC.

The genes are TRBV7-8 and TRBJ2-7, with D unclear. The CDR3 spans 13 residues. Trimming stripped 2 bases from V and 1 base from J, with 6 bases between. Germline-derived CDR1 and CDR2 are SGHVS and FQNEAQ. The CDR3 sequence is CASSLPESYEQYF. In DNA form, the CDR3 reads TGTGCCAGCAGCTTACCGGAGTCCTACGAGCAGTACTTC.

The genes are TRBV13 and TRBJ2-3; 10 bases align to TRBD1. Per the germline V gene, CDR1 is PRHDT and CDR2 is FYEKMQ (reference sequence). The CDR3 loop spans 15 amino acids. Trimming removed 5 bases from V and 3 bases from J; junction bases left unmatched: 5. The DNA for the CDR3 is TGTGCCAGCAGCCGGAGGGACAGGGGAACAGATACGCAGTATTTT. The encoded protein is CASSRRDRGTDTQYF.

The chain joins TRBV6-4 to TRBJ2-7; the match to TRBD1 covers 8 bases. The CDR3 is made up of 13 amino acids. Germline CDR1 MRHNA, CDR2 SNTAGT. Trimming took 10 bases from V and 4 from J; bases not matched to a gene: 9. This CDR3 reads CATTQGAIYEQYF. CDR3 nucleotide sequence: TGTGCCACCACGCAGGGGGCCATTTACGAGCAGTACTTC.

The chain has TRBV10-3 and TRBJ1-1; 8 bases agree with TRBD1. Germline CDR1 reads ENHRY; CDR2 reads SYGVKD. The trim removed 3 bases at V and 1 base at J, leaving 10 bases unmatched. This CDR3 has 17 amino acids. CDR3 nucleotides: TGTGCCATCAGTGACAAATTCCGGGACAGGCGGAACACTGAAGCTTTCTTT. Protein product: CAISDKFRDRRNTEAFF.

J is TRBJ2-5 and V is TRBV11-3, with D possibly TRBD2 on 6 matching bases. V lost 3 bases to trimming and J lost 7 bases, with 12 bases between them. The CDR3 has 13 residues. The germline gives CDR1 SGHNT, CDR2 YENEEA. DNA of the CDR3: TGTGCCAGCAGCTTGGGGACTCTAGGGACCCAGTACTTC. It encodes CASSLGTLGTQYF. Supplemented by reference TRBV11-3 and TRBJ2-5, the full variable domain reads EAGVVQSPRYKIIEKKQPVAFWCNPISGHNTLYWYLQNLGQGPELLIRYENEEAVDDSQLPKDRFSAERLKGVDSTLKIQPAELGDSAVYLCASSLGTLGTQYFGPGTRLLVL.

This rearrangement joins TRBV28 to TRBJ2-5; D might be TRBD2 (6 bases). Trimming removed 10 bases at V and 4 bases at J, with 22 bases between. The CDR3 contains 15 residues. From germline, CDR1 is MDHEN and CDR2 SYDVKM. The CDR3 DNA is TGTGCCACCCAAAGGTCGGGAGTGCGGGGAGAGACCCAGTACTTC. Its protein product is CATQRSGVRGETQYF. Complete variable domain (other parts from reference TRBV28 and TRBJ2-5): DVKVTQSSRYLVKRTGEKVFLECVQDMDHENMFWYRQDPGLGLRLIYFSYDVKMKEKGDIPEGYSVSREKKERFSLILESASTNQTSMYLCATQRSGVRGETQYFGPGTRLLVL.

This chain connects TRBV6-5 to TRBJ1-3, with D possibly being TRBD1 (5 bases). The V end lost 2 bases, the J end lost 4 bases, and 12 bases lay between the germline ends. CDR1 is MNHEY and CDR2 is SVGAGI in the germline V gene. The CDR3 is 15 amino acids. The CDR3 spells CASSYLYGGGNTIYF. For the CDR3, the DNA is TGTGCCAGCAGTTACCTCTACGGGGGAGGAAACACCATATATTTT.

This rearrangement joins TRBV6-6 to TRBJ2-1; 13 bases align to TRBD2. The CDR3 length is 14 residues. Germline loops: CDR1 MNHNY, CDR2 SVGAGI (reference sequence). V was pared by 10 bases and J by 5 bases, with 5 bases of the junction left unmatched. The CDR3 DNA reads as TGTGCCATCCTGACTAGCGGGAGGAACAATGAGCAGTTCTTC. Residues: CAILTSGRNNEQFF.